Listed here are 13 T cell receptor beta chains from one sample, sequenced in a study of blood T cell repertoires in COVID-19. The protocol was immunoSEQ multiplex PCR, while the TCRdb copy is restricted to in-frame clones and leaves out a portion. The table lists fewer than 250,000 clones, about 89% of them singletons. The sample consisted of peripheral blood. The receptors come from a woman aged 55-69 years who had recovered from COVID-19.

In its sample, this clone was seen a few times. The rearrangement uses TRBV14 and TRBJ1-1; possibly TRBD1 for D (6 bases). The ends were cut back, 4 bases at V and 4 bases at J, with 19 bases in the middle. The length of the CDR3 is 16 residues. Germline V CDR1 and CDR2: SGHDN, FVKESK. The CDR3 spells CASSLLGGLSGTEAFF. CDR3 nucleotides: TGTGCCAGCAGCCTTTTGGGGGGGCTTTCGGGCACTGAAGCTTTCTTT.

This clone has just one count. The chain combines TRBV7-2 with TRBJ2-3; the match to TRBD2 covers 8 bases. CDR1 is SGHTA, CDR2 FQGNSA, per germline. The CDR3 consists of 15 residues. Trimming at V came to 2 bases and at J to 5 bases, leaving 6 bases not matched to a gene. The CDR3 loop is CASSLRRGGVDTQYF. The CDR3 nucleotides read TGTGCCAGCAGCTTACGACGGGGGGGCGTAGATACGCAGTATTTT.

The chain couples TRBV15 to TRBJ2-7; 8 bases map to TRBD1. Germline-derived CDR1 and CDR2 are LNHNV and YYDKDF (reference sequence). The junction had 7 bases not matched to a gene; V was cut back by 5 bases and J by 1 base. The CDR3 runs 15 residues. CDR3 residues: CATSSRTGSSYEQYF. CDR3 sequence (DNA): TGTGCCACCAGCTCCCGGACAGGGTCGTCCTACGAGCAGTACTTC. The full variable domain, completed using reference TRBV15 and TRBJ2-7, is DAMVIQNPRYQVTQFGKPVTLSCSQTLNHNVMYWYQQKSSQAPKLLFHYYDKDFNNEADTPDNFQSRRPNTSFCFLDIRSPGLGDTAMYLCATSSRTGSSYEQYFGPGTRLTVT.

V and J are TRBV7-8 and TRBJ1-5; D call uncertain. With 1 base removed from V and 1 base from J, the gap between germline ends came to 8 bases. Germline CDR1 and CDR2: SGHVS and FQNEAQ. CDR3 length equals 15 residues. The CDR3 protein is CASSLVAVSNQPQHF. The CDR3 bases are TGTGCCAGCAGCTTAGTAGCGGTGAGCAATCAGCCCCAGCATTTT.

The chain carries TRBV19 and TRBJ2-2, with D possibly being TRBD2 (6 bases). This CDR3 region has 14 residues. The V gene lost 5 bases and the J gene lost 4 bases, with 11 bases spanning the gap. Per germline, CDR1 LNHDA and CDR2 SQIVND (reference sequence). CDR3 amino acids: CASSVGLSTGELFF. In DNA form, the CDR3 reads TGTGCCAGTAGTGTTGGACTATCCACCGGGGAGCTGTTTTTT.

The chain carries TRBV5-1 and TRBJ2-1; weak D call: TRBD2 (5 bases). V dropped 0 bases and J dropped 4 bases, with 14 bases sitting between them. The CDR3 runs to 16 residues. Germline CDR1 reads SGHRS; CDR2 reads YFSETQ. The CDR3 spells CASSLANLRDYNEQFF. The CDR3 nucleotides are TGCGCCAGCAGCTTGGCCAATCTGAGGGATTACAATGAGCAGTTCTTC. Complete variable domain (other parts from reference TRBV5-1 and TRBJ2-1): KAGVTQTPRYLIKTRGQQVTLSCSPISGHRSVSWYQQTPGQGLQFLFEYFSETQRNKGNFPGRFSGRQFSNSRSEMNVSTLELGDSALYLCASSLANLRDYNEQFFGPGTRLTVL.

The chain is built from TRBV10-3 and TRBJ1-5; D is perhaps TRBD1 (5 bases). Germline assignment: CDR1 ENHRY and CDR2 SYGVKD. V lost 3 bases and J 9 bases, leaving 9 bases between the germline ends. CDR3 length: 12 residues. The CDR3 loop reads CAISDPGGPQHF. Written as DNA, the CDR3 is TGTGCCATCAGTGACCCCGGGGGGCCCCAGCATTTT.

The chain combines TRBV7-8 with TRBJ2-7; weak D call: TRBD2 (5 bases). Germline V gene lookup returns CDR1 SGHVS and CDR2 FQNEAQ. V shed 5 bases and J shed 7 bases, with 21 bases lying between them. The CDR3 spans 15 residues. CDR3 sequence reads: CASSPVRAQGGEQYF. CDR3 sequence (DNA): TGTGCCAGCAGCCCCGTGAGGGCCCAAGGTGGGGAGCAGTACTTC.

This clone was observed once. V gene TRBV27 combines with J gene TRBJ2-7; TRBD1 matches at 8 bases. Germline-derived CDR1 and CDR2 are MNHEY and SMNVEV (reference sequence). This CDR3 comprises 16 residues. Trimming cost V 4 bases and J 0 bases; bases outside gene matches: 8. The CDR3 DNA follows: TGTGCCAGCAGTTCCAGCGCCGGGACAGGCTCCTACGAGCAGTACTTC. This codes for CASSSSAGTGSYEQYF.

CDR3 residues: CASTLTSSYNEQFF. DNA for the CDR3: TGTGCCAGCACCCTGACTAGCTCCTACAATGAGCAGTTCTTC. The J gene is TRBJ2-1, the V gene TRBV9, with D possibly matching TRBD2 (6 bases). V was shortened by 6 bases and J by 0 bases, with 10 bases between the two germline ends. Germline loops: CDR1 SGDLS, CDR2 YYNGEE. The CDR3 sequence is 14 residues long.

Regarding this clone: The junction departs from germline at one end; a sequencing error may be responsible. The gene calls are TRBV7-7 and TRBJ2-5; 7 bases align to TRBD2. CDR1 and CDR2 from the germline V gene are SSHAT and FNYEAQ (reference sequence). The CDR3 contains 15 residues. CDR3 in DNA: TGTGCTAGCAGCCCAAATTGGGGGGGACAAGAGACCCAGTACTTC. Translating gives CASSPNWGGQETQYF.

The chain is built from TRBV3-1 (or the pseudogene TRBV3-2) and TRBJ2-5; perhaps TRBD2 as D (6 bases). This CDR3 is 14 amino acids long. V was trimmed by 7 bases and J by 4 bases, leaving 16 bases between them. Germline CDR1 is LGHDT and CDR2 is YNNKEL (reference sequence). The CDR3 loop is CASTSMGGSETQYF. The CDR3 DNA is TGTGCCAGCACCTCGATGGGGGGATCAGAGACCCAGTACTTC.

Remarks on this clone: This CDR3 is also generated by other DNA sequences in the sample. The CDR3 reads CASSFRDRAYEQYF. CDR3 DNA: TGTGCCAGCAGCTTCCGGGACAGGGCCTACGAGCAGTACTTC. The V and J genes are TRBV7-8 and TRBJ2-7; TRBD1 matches at 9 bases. This CDR3 contains 14 residues. Trimming at V came to 3 bases and at J to 2 bases, leaving 2 bases not matched to a gene. Germline V gives CDR1 SGHVS, CDR2 FQNEAQ.